What follows describes a single T cell receptor beta chain. No antigen is known for it. The data are from a study of cytomegalovirus exposure and HLA in healthy donors. General study findings and limits: Analysis was carried out at a later point, and it linked a missense DCLRE1C variant to TCR beta V- and J-gene trimming.

V was pared by 8 bases and J by 1 base, with 12 bases of the junction left unmatched. The length of the CDR3 is 16 residues. The germline V gene encodes CDR1 SNHLY and CDR2 FYNNEI. The PCR used 60 Vbeta and 13 Jbeta primers. Profiled with immunoSEQ multiplex PCR; TCRdb holds only in-frame clones, not every one. Among over 200,000 clones listed, around 80% were seen once. The sequencing sample was made of PBMCs. The J gene is TRBJ1-1, the V gene TRBV2, with 8 bases fitting TRBD1. The origin of this receptor is a woman between 55 and 75 years old in good health and CMV-seropositive. The CDR3 sequence: CASGRQGSTTNTEAFF. Here the CDR3 DNA reads TGTGCCAGCGGGAGACAGGGGTCTACTACGAACACTGAAGCTTTCTTT.